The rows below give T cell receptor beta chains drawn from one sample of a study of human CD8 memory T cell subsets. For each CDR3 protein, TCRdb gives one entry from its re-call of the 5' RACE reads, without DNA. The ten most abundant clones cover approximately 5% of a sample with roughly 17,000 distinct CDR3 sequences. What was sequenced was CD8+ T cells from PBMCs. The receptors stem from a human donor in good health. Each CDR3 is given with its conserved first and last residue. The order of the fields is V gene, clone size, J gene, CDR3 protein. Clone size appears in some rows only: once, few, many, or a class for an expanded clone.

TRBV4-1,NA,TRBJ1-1,CASSQDPGVNTEAFF
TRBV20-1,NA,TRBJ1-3,CSARGRELPGNTIYF
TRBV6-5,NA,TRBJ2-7,CASSYSREGQTEQYF
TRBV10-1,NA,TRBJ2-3,CASSERDTQYF
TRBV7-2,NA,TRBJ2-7,CASSFRDREVDEQYF
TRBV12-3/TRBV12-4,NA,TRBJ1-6,CASSLSLGTGGNSPLHF
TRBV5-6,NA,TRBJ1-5,CASSIGVGTGAASNQPQHF
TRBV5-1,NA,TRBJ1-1,CASSRGQGTTEAFF
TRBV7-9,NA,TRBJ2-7,CASSGAGQGSYEQYF
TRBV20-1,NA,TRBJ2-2,CSARDRSEGANTGELFF
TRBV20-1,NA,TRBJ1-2,CSARSTGTGYGYTF
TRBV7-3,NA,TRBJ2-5,CASSWGPTQETQYF
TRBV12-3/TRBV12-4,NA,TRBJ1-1,CASSLPDGTEAFF
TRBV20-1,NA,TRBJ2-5,CSATSLATADETQYF
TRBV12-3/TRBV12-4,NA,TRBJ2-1,CASSLGQGGGNEQFF
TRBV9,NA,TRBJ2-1,CASSVGSAPPDEQFF
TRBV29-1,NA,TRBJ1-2,CSVEENPGQLNYGYTF
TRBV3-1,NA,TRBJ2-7,CASSPRDNYEQYF
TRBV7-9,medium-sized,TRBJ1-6,CASSLSGTGVPLHF
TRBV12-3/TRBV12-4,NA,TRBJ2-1,CASSILADPNNEQFF
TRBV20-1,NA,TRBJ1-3,CSARPTRGHTIYF
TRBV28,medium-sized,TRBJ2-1,CASSPRTGISSYNEQFF
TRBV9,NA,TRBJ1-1,CASYPGTGSITEAFF
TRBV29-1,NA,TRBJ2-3,CSVPSPLDGPDTQYF
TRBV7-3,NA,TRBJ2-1,CASSLGTSGWDEQFF
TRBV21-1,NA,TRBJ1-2,CASSNRGDTTHYGYTF
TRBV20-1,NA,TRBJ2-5,CSGFREAGETQYF
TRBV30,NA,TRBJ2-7,CAWSVSHNYEQYF
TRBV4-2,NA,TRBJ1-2,CASSQDFGGQGDGYTF
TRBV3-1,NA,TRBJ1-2,CASSARQGAESLYGYTF
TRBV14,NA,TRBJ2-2,CASSQDYGAGTGELFF
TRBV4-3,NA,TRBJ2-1,CASSQGASYEQFF
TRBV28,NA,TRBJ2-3,CASSHGLAGLTDTQYF
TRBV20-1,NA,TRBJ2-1,CSARPTGDNEQFF
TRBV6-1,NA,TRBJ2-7,CASSVDLAALYEQYF
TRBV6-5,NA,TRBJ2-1,CASSYANEQFF
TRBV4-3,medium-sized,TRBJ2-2,CASSRDRSDNTGELFF
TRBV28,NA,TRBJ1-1,CASSSNRVGLLDAFF
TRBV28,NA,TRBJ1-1,CASSFSPTNTEAFF
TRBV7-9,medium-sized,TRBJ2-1,CASRNYYEQFF
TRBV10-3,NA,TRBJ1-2,CAISESRGYGYTF
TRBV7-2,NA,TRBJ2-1,CASSSTGTSRRGDNEQFF
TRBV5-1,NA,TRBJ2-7,CASSFTTGKGSGFSYEQYF
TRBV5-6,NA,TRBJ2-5,CASSLGLAGAERETQYF
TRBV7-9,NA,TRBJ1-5,CASSSTDIGEPQHF
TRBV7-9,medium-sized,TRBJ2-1,CASSYGGVEQFF
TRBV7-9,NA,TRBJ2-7,CASSPQLAGVPEQYF
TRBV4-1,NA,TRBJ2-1,CASSQGTGGAYNEQFF
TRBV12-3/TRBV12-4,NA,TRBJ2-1,CASSFVVAFRDEQFF
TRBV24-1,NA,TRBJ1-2,CAISSDPVGYTF